This T cell receptor beta chain was identified in a study of blood T cell repertoires in COVID-19. Per the germline V gene, CDR1 is LNHDA and CDR2 is SQIVND (reference sequence). With 8 bases removed from V and 0 bases from J, the gap between germline ends came to 14 bases. The CDR3 runs to 14 residues. Authors' data handling: How many nucleated cells were present was estimated from reference gene primer amplification. Assay used: immunoSEQ multiplex PCR; TCRdb lists only in-frame clones, some missing. The V and J calls and the clone size are those of that table, but D and trimming were determined from the DNA. In the table there are approximately 350,000 clones, around 90% of which are singletons.

The sequencing sample was made of peripheral blood. The chain employs TRBV19 and TRBJ2-7, with D perhaps matching TRBD1 (5 bases). The receptor comes from a man aged 35 to 55 with acute or convalescent COVID-19. For the CDR3, the DNA is TGTGCCAGTTCCCCAGGGTTGAGCTCCTACGAGCAGTACTTC. The encoded protein is CASSPGLSSYEQYF.